These T cell receptor beta chains were read from a single sample in a study of human T cells and chemical hapten exposure. Each CDR3 protein is one row after TCRdb ran MiXCR on the RACE reads. The sample lists about 46,000 distinct CDR3 sequences, roughly a tenth occurring once. The material sequenced was whole blood, taken in connection with sensitization to the hapten diphenylcyclopropenone (DPC). The receptors here all came from a woman aged 40 to 50 with alopecia areata. Some clones in this sample may be carry-over from other donors' samples. Each CDR3 is given with its conserved first and last residue. D genes are given only for firm matches. The size entry is marked missing in some rows and otherwise reads once, few, many or a size class.

J gene: TRBJ1-1
clone size: .
V gene: TRBV30
D gene: .
CDR3 DNA: TGTGCCTGGAGTGTCGGGGGGCCAAATGAAGCTTTCTTT
CDR3 protein: CAWSVGGPNEAFF

J gene: TRBJ1-2
clone size: .
V gene: TRBV27
D gene: .
CDR3 DNA: TGTGCCAGCAGTTTATCGGGGCAGGGGAAGGTCTATGGCTACACCTTC
CDR3 protein: CASSLSGQGKVYGYTF

J gene: TRBJ2-7
clone size: many
V gene: TRBV6-1
D gene: .
CDR3 DNA: TGTGCCAGCAGTGAGACCGCGTGGTACGAGCAGTACTTC
CDR3 protein: CASSETAWYEQYF

J gene: TRBJ2-6
clone size: many
V gene: TRBV7-2
D gene: .
CDR3 DNA: TGTGCCAGCAGCTCGGTGCCCTCTGGGGCCAACGTCCTGACTTTC
CDR3 protein: CASSSVPSGANVLTF

J gene: TRBJ1-2
clone size: .
V gene: TRBV20-1
D gene: .
CDR3 DNA: TGCAGTGCTAGCCGGCGGGGAGTCGCGGGATATGGCTACACCTTC
CDR3 protein: CSASRRGVAGYGYTF

J gene: TRBJ2-5
clone size: .
V gene: TRBV7-9
D gene: TRBD2
CDR3 DNA: TGTGCCAGCAGCCCGTCCCCGGGGGGGCCGGAGACCCAGTACTTC
CDR3 protein: CASSPSPGGPETQYF

J gene: TRBJ1-2
clone size: many
V gene: TRBV2
D gene: .
CDR3 DNA: TGTGCCAGCAAAGGGCAGGGGTTATCCAATTATGGCTACACCTTC
CDR3 protein: CASKGQGLSNYGYTF

J gene: TRBJ1-6
clone size: few
V gene: TRBV9
D gene: .
CDR3 DNA: TGTGCCAGCAGCCCGGGGCAGATGCCCCTCCACTTT
CDR3 protein: CASSPGQMPLHF

J gene: TRBJ2-2
clone size: many
V gene: TRBV10-3
D gene: .
CDR3 DNA: TGTGCCATCAGTGAGGACGGATTGTACACCGGGGAGCTGTTTTTT
CDR3 protein: CAISEDGLYTGELFF

J gene: TRBJ2-1
clone size: .
V gene: TRBV20-1
D gene: .
CDR3 DNA: TGCAGTGCTAGAGACTCCGGCAATTACAATGAGCAGTTCTTC
CDR3 protein: CSARDSGNYNEQFF

J gene: TRBJ2-7
clone size: few
V gene: TRBV12-3/TRBV12-4
D gene: .
CDR3 DNA: TGTGCCAGCAGTTTTGACCCCTACGAGCAGTACTTC
CDR3 protein: CASSFDPYEQYF

J gene: TRBJ1-1
clone size: few
V gene: TRBV29-1
D gene: TRBD1
CDR3 DNA: TGCAGCGTCCAGGGGGGTAGCACTGAAGCTTTCTTT
CDR3 protein: CSVQGGSTEAFF

J gene: TRBJ2-7
clone size: .
V gene: TRBV2
D gene: TRBD2
CDR3 DNA: TGTGCCAGCAGTGAGATTAGCGGGGGAGGCTACGAGCAGTACTTC
CDR3 protein: CASSEISGGGYEQYF

J gene: TRBJ2-3
clone size: many
V gene: TRBV20-1
D gene: .
CDR3 DNA: TGCAGTGCTAGTCTAGTCAGAGTACTAAGGGAAGAGGATACGCAGTATTTT
CDR3 protein: CSASLVRVLREEDTQYF

J gene: TRBJ1-5
clone size: .
V gene: TRBV5-6
D gene: .
CDR3 DNA: TGTGCCAGCAGCTTGACAGGGCAGCCCCAGCATTTT
CDR3 protein: CASSLTGQPQHF

J gene: TRBJ2-7
clone size: many
V gene: TRBV19
D gene: .
CDR3 DNA: TGTGCCAGTAGTATACGCCAGGCCTACGAGCAGTACTTC
CDR3 protein: CASSIRQAYEQYF

J gene: TRBJ2-7
clone size: many
V gene: TRBV28
D gene: .
CDR3 DNA: TGTGCCAGCAGTCCTCCCGGGGCCAACGGTTACGAGCAGTACTTC
CDR3 protein: CASSPPGANGYEQYF

J gene: TRBJ2-3
clone size: many
V gene: TRBV11-1
D gene: .
CDR3 DNA: TGTGCCAGCAGCCGCGCCCTTGACGATACGCAGTATTTT
CDR3 protein: CASSRALDDTQYF

J gene: TRBJ2-1
clone size: many
V gene: TRBV27
D gene: .
CDR3 DNA: TGTGCCAGCAACCAGGGGTTTGTAACCTACAATGAGCAGTTCTTC
CDR3 protein: CASNQGFVTYNEQFF